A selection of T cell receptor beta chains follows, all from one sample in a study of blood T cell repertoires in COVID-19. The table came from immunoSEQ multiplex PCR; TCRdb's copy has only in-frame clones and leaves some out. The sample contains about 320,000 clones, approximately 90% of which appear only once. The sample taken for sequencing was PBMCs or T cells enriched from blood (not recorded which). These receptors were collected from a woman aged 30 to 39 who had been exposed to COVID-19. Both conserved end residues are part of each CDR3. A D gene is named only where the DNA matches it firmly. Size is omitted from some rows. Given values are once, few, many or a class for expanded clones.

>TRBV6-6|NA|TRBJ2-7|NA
CASSPRTPYEQYF
TGTGCCAGCAGCCCCCGCACTCCCTACGAGCAGTACTTC
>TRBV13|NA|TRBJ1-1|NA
CASSPPWGGNTEAFF
TGTGCCAGCAGCCCGCCATGGGGCGGGAACACTGAAGCTTTCTTT
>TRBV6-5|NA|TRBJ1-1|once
CAGRDTSNTEAFF
TGTGCCGGCAGGGATACTAGCAACACTGAAGCTTTCTTT
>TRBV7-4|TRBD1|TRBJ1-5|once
CASSRDRAFYNSNQPQHF
TGTGCCAGCAGCAGGGACAGGGCCTTTTATAATAGCAATCAGCCCCAGCATTTT
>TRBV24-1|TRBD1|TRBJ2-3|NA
CATSDSKDRSRDTQYF
TGTGCCACCAGTGATTCGAAGGACAGGTCAAGAGATACGCAGTATTTT
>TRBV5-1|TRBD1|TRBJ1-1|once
CASSWTGGGTEAFF
TGCGCCAGCAGCTGGACAGGTGGGGGGACTGAAGCTTTCTTT
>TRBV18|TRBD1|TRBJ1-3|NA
CASSPTGHRGPGNTIYF
TGTGCCAGCTCACCAACAGGACACAGGGGGCCTGGAAACACCATATATTTT
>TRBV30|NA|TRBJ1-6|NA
CAWSVAWSSYNSPLHF
TGTGCCTGGAGTGTGGCCTGGAGCTCCTATAATTCACCCCTCCACTTT
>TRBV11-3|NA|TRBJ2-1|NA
CASSQNSGRSEQFF
TGTGCCAGCAGCCAAAACTCAGGGAGGAGTGAGCAGTTCTTC
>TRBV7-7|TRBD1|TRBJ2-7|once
CASSLAQGASYEQYF
TGTGCCAGCAGCTTAGCGCAGGGGGCCTCCTACGAGCAGTACTTC
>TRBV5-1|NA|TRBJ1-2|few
CASRQDSYYGYTF
TGCGCCAGCAGACAGGACAGTTACTATGGCTACACCTTC
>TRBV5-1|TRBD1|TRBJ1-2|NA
CASSLTTGGQGYTF
TGCGCCAGCAGCTTGACAACAGGGGGCCAGGGCTACACCTTC
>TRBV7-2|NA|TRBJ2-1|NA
CASSARGRGDHEQFF
TGTGCCAGCAGCGCCAGGGGCAGGGGGGATCATGAGCAGTTCTTC
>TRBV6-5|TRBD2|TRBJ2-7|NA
CASSSAGAAGNEQYF
TGTGCCAGCAGTTCAGCGGGGGCTGCTGGGAACGAGCAGTACTTC
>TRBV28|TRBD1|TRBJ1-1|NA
CASSSHRGGTEAFF
TGTGCCAGCAGTTCCCACAGGGGAGGCACTGAAGCTTTCTTT
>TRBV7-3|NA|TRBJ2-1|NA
CASSLLGGTAVNEQFF
TGTGCCAGCAGCTTACTAGGAGGGACAGCGGTCAATGAGCAGTTCTTC